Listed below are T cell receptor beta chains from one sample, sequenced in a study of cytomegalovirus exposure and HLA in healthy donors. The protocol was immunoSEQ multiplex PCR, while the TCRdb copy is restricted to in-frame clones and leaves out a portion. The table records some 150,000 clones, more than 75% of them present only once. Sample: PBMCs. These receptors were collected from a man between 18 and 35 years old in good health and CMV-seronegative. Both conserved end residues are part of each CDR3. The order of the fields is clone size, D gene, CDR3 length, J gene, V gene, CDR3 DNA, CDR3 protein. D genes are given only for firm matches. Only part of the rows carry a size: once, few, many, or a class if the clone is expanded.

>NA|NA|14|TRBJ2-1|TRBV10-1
TGCGCCAGCAGTGAGTTTGGACTCTGGAATGAGCAGTTCTTC
CASSEFGLWNEQFF
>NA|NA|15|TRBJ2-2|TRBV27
TGTGCCAGCAGTCCGTCTCGGGTAACCCCCGGGGAGCTGTTTTTT
CASSPSRVTPGELFF
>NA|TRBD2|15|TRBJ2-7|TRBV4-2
TGTGCCAGCAGCCAAGCGGGACTAGCGGGAGACGAGCAGTACTTC
CASSQAGLAGDEQYF
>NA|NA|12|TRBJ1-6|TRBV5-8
TGTGCCAGCAGTCTGGGGCTCTCACCCCTCCACTTT
CASSLGLSPLHF
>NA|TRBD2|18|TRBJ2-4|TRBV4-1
TGCGCCAGCCTGGGGACTAGCGGGAGTGTGGGAACCAAAAACATTCAGTACTTC
CASLGTSGSVGTKNIQYF
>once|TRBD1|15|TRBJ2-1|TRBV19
TGTGCCAGTAGTACTCGGGACAGGCCTGCGGATGAGCAGTTCTTC
CASSTRDRPADEQFF
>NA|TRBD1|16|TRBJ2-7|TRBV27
TGTGCCAGCAGTCTAGCCGGGACAGGGTTCCGGGGCGAGCAGTACTTC
CASSLAGTGFRGEQYF
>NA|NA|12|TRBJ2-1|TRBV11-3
TGTGCCAGCAGCCTACCGGGTAATGAGCAGTTCTTC
CASSLPGNEQFF
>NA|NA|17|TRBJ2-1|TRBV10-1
TGCGCCAGCAGTGATACATACTTGACAGGTATAGGGAATGAGCAGTTCTTC
CASSDTYLTGIGNEQFF
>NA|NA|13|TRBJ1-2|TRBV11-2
TGTGCCAGCAGCCCCAGGGCTAACTATGGCTACACCTTC
CASSPRANYGYTF
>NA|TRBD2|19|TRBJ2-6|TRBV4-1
TGCGCCAGCAGCCAAGAAACTAGCGGGAGGGCCTCTGGGGCCAACGTCCTGACTTTC
CASSQETSGRASGANVLTF
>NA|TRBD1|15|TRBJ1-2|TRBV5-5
TGTGCCAGCAGCCGGGGGACAGGGGAATGGGATGGCTACACCTTC
CASSRGTGEWDGYTF
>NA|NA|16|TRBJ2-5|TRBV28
TGTGCCAGCAGTTTGTCCGGTGGGGGGACGCAAGAGACCCAGTACTTC
CASSLSGGGTQETQYF
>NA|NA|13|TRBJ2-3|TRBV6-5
TGTGCCAGCAGTTACCAGGGGTGGGATACGCAGTATTTT
CASSYQGWDTQYF
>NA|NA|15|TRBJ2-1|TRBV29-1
TGCAGCGTTGAAGGACTTACGAACGTATACAATGAGCAGTTCTTC
CSVEGLTNVYNEQFF
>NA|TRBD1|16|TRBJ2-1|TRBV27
TGTGCCAGCAGTAGGGGCGGGACAGGTGGGAACAATGAGCAGTTCTTC
CASSRGGTGGNNEQFF
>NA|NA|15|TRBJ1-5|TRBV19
TGTGCCAGTAGTATGGGGGCAGGGCTCCCTCAGCCCCAGCATTTT
CASSMGAGLPQPQHF
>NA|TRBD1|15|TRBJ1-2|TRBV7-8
TGTGCCAGCAGCCTCGGGGACAGGACTAACTATGGCTACACCTTC
CASSLGDRTNYGYTF
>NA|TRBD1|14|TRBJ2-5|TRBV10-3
TGTGCCATCAGCGACGGGACAGGTCAAGAGACCCAGTACTTC
CAISDGTGQETQYF
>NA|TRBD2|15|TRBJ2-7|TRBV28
TGTGCCAGCGTTCCGCCCGCGGGGGGGCGCCCCGAGCAGTACTTC
CASVPPAGGRPEQYF
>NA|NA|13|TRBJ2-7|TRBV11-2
TGTGCCAGCAGCTTAGAAGGGGGCTACGAGCAGTACTTC
CASSLEGGYEQYF
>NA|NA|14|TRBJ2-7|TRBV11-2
TGTGCCAGCAGCTTAGCGGGAGAAGTCTACGAGCAGTACTTC
CASSLAGEVYEQYF
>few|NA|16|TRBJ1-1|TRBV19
TGTGCCAGTAGGGTGAGAGGGGGTACGTTGAACACTGAAGCTTTCTTT
CASRVRGGTLNTEAFF
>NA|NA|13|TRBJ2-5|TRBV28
TGTGCCAGCAGTTTAGTGGCGGAGAGGACCCAGTACTTC
CASSLVAERTQYF
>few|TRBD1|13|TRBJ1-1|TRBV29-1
TGCAGCGTTGAGGCTGACAGGGCCCCAGAAGCTTTCTTT
CSVEADRAPEAFF
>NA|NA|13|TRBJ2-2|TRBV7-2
TGTGCCAGCACCAATCTCGGGTCCGGGGAGCTGTTTTTT
CASTNLGSGELFF
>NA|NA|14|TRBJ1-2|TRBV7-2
TGTGCCAGCAGAGCAGGGCGTCCGGAATATGGCTACACCTTC
CASRAGRPEYGYTF
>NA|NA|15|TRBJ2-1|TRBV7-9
TGTGCCAGCAGCCCGCGCGGGGGCGGGTCAGTTGAGCAGTTCTTC
CASSPRGGGSVEQFF
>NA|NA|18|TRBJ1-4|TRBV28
TGTGCCAGCAGTTTATATTGGCAGGGCGTGGGAACTAATGAAAAACTGTTTTTT
CASSLYWQGVGTNEKLFF
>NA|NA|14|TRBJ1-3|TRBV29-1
TGCAGCGTTGGGGGGGACGCTTCTGGAAACACCATATATTTT
CSVGGDASGNTIYF
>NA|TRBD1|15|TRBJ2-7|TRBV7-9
TGTGCCAGCAGCTACCGGGACAGGGGGCATCGGGAGCAGTACTTC
CASSYRDRGHREQYF
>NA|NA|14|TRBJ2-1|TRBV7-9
TGTGCCAGCAGCTTAGGCTACTCTACTAATGAGCAGTTCTTC
CASSLGYSTNEQFF
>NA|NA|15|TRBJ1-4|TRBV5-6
TGTGCCAGCAGCCCTAAAGGGGGGGGTGTTGAAAAACTGTTTTTT
CASSPKGGGVEKLFF
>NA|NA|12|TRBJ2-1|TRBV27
TGTGCCAGCAGTTTTGGCCCCAATGAGCAGTTCTTC
CASSFGPNEQFF
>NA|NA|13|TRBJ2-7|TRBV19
TGTGCCAGTAGTATTGTCGCGGGATCCGAGCAGTACTTC
CASSIVAGSEQYF
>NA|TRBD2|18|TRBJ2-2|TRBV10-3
TGTGCCATCAGTGGTCCTAGCGGGGCCCCAAGGGACACCGGGGAGCTGTTTTTT
CAISGPSGAPRDTGELFF
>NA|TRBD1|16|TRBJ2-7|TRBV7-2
TGTGCCAGCAGCTCAACCGGGACAGGGGGCGGCTACGAGCAGTACTTC
CASSSTGTGGGYEQYF
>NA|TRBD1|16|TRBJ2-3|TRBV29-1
TGCAGCGTTGAAGAATTAAGGGACAGGGTGTTTGATACGCAGTATTTT
CSVEELRDRVFDTQYF
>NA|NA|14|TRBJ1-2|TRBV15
TGTGCCACCAGCACGGGGAGATGGACGGATGGCTACACCTTC
CATSTGRWTDGYTF
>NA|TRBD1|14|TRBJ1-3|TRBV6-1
TGTGCCAGCAGTTTGGACAGGGTGGGAAACACCATATATTTT
CASSLDRVGNTIYF